This T cell receptor (beta chain) was identified in a study of CD4 T cells in relation to SARS-CoV-2 and coronaviruses. TCRdb's copy holds only in-frame clones and misses some; the assay was immunoSEQ multiplex PCR. Among around 31,000 clones listed, around 72% were seen once. Notes on this clone: No antigen is known for it.

V was shortened by 5 bases and J by 2 bases, with 13 bases between the two germline ends. The CDR3 totals 14 residues. Germline V gene data show CDR1 as SEHNR and CDR2 as FQNEAQ (reference sequence). The unexposed donors gave CD4+ T cells in about 2011-2019, prior to COVID-19. After less than 11 days of culture, CD4+ T cells were isolated. The V and J genes are TRBV7-9 and TRBJ2-7; D unresolved. The receptor's source is a human donor in good health. Sequenced: CD4+ T cells from PBMCs, cultured in vitro. CDR3 sequence (DNA): TGTGCCAGCAGCCCTTCAGCGAACCCCTACGAGCAGTACTTC. Translating gives CASSPSANPYEQYF.